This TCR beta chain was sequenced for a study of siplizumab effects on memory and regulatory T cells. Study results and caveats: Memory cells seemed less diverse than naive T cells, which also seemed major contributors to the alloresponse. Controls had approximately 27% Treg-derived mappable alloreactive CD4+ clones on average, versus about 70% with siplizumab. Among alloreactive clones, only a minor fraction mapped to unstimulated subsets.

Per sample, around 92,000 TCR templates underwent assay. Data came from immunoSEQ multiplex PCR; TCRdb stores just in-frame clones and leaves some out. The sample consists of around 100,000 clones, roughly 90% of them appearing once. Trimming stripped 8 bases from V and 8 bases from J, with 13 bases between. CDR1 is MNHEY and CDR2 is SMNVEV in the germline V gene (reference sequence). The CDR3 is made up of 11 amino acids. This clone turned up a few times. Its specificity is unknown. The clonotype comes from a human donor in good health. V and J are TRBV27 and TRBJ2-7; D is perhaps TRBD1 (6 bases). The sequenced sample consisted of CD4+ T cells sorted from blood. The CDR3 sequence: CASWDNRQQYF. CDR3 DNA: TGTGCCAGCTGGGACAACCGACAGCAGTACTTC.